This TCR beta chain was identified in a study of CD8+CD57+ T cells in acquired aplastic anemia (dated by TCRdb to the late 2010s). Some background on the complete study: DNA extracted from sorted CD4+ and CD8+ cells had a mean of about 3.2 ug, with a range of roughly 0.2 to 30 ug. Healthy donor samples averaged approximately 10 million reads for CD4+ and 11 million to 14 million for CD8+ cells.

Many counts were recorded for this clonotype. What this receptor recognizes is not known. The input lacks base qualities; no much larger clone sits a single base away. Genomic DNA served as template for TCR beta VDJ combination and CDR3 sequence profiling. An Illumina HiSeq 2000 was used for TCR repertoire sequencing. As for the authors' bioinformatics: TRBV/TRBJ rearrangement plots, CDR3 size and DJ length profiles, and Simpson's diversity index were used to assess repertoires. The immunodominant clone was defined as the most abundant DNA sequence in deep sequencing data. CDR3 amino acid sequences were screened for sharing across subjects and were compared with published repertoires and the VDJdb database. TCRdb reworked the public reads: Q25 trimming with fastp, MiXCR clone assembly, productive beta chains retained. Identical CDR3 proteins give one entry, which carries the most common genes and DNA. The V and J calls were determined by TCRdb, not by the authors. The sample table records around 200,000 distinct CDR3 sequences; roughly half of these occur just once. In total, the top ten clones hold roughly 15% of the sample.

Broad study findings and their caveats: Roughly 30 CD8+ CDR3 sequences were found to be shared between patients and controls, but these sequences appeared to be highly expressed in patients and within the immunodominant clones of the patients. CD8+ Simpson's diversity did not differ significantly between patients and healthy controls (P=0.060).

TCR repertoires of sorted CD4+ and CD8+ blood T cells from severe aplastic anemia patients and healthy subjects were deep-sequenced in the study. Ficoll-Paque density gradient centrifugation was used to isolate peripheral blood mononuclear cells. Before DNA extraction, CD4+ and CD8+ T cells were sorted by FACS or by magnetic beads. The receptor's source is a human donor in good health, serving as a control. Material for sequencing was sorted CD4+, CD8+, or CD8+CD57+ T cells (not recorded which) from PBMCs.

The bases read TGTGCCAGCAGTCCCCCGGGACCGACGAATCAGCCCCAGCATTTT. Translated, this is CASSPPGPTNQPQHF. The sequence is built from TRBV12-3 or TRBV12-4 and TRBJ1-5; tentative D gene TRBD1, with 5 bases matching. The V and J ends are trimmed by 5 bases and 4 bases, leaving 15 bases between them. Including the terminal cysteine and phenylalanine, the CDR3 comprises 15 residues. Only the CDR3 DNA stays, 45 bases, in frame from base 1.